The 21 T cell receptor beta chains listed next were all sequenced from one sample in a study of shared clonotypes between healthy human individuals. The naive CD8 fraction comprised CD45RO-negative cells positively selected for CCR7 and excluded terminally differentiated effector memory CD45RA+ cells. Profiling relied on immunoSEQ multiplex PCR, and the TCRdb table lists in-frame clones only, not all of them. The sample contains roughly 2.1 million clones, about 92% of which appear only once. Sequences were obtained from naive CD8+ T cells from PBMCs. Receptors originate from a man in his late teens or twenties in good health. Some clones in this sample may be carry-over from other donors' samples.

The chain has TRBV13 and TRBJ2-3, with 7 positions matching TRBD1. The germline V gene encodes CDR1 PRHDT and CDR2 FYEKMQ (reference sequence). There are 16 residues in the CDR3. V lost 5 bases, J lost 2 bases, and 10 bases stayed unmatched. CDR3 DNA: TGTGCCAGCAGCCAGGGGGAAGGAGGATACACAGATACGCAGTATTTT. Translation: CASSQGEGGYTDTQYF.

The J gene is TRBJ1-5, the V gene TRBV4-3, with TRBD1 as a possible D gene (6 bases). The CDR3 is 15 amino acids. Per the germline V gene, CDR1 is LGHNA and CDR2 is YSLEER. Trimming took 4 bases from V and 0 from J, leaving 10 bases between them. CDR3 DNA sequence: TGCGCCAGCAGCCGGGGGACAAGTAGCAATCAGCCCCAGCATTTT. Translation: CASSRGTSSNQPQHF.

The CDR3 DNA reads TGTGCCAGCAGCTTATTTAGTAATACGAGAGTTCAAGAGACCCAGTACTTC. Its protein product is CASSLFSNTRVQETQYF. The chain recombines TRBV11-2 with TRBJ2-5; D not certain. The V and J ends lost 2 bases and 2 bases respectively, with 18 bases between them. This CDR3 contains 17 residues. Germline CDR1 reads SGHAT; CDR2 reads FQNNGV.

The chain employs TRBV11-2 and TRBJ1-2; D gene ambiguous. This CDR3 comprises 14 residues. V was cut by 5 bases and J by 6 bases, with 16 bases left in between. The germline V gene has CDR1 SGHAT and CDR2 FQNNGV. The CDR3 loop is CASSPSGGRDGYTF. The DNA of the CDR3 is TGTGCCAGCAGCCCTTCGGGAGGGAGGGATGGCTACACCTTC. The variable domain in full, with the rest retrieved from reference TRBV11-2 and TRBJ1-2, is EAGVAQSPRYKIIEKRQSVAFWCNPISGHATLYWYQQILGQGPKLLIQFQNNGVVDDSQLPKDRFSAERLKGVDSTLKIQPAKLEDSAVYLCASSPSGGRDGYTFGSGTRLTVV.

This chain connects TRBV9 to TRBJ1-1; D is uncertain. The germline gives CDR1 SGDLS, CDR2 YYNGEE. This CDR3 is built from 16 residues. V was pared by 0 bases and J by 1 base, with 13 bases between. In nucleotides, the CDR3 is TGTGCCAGCAGCGTAGACGGGAGAGGTTCGAACACTGAAGCTTTCTTT. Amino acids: CASSVDGRGSNTEAFF.

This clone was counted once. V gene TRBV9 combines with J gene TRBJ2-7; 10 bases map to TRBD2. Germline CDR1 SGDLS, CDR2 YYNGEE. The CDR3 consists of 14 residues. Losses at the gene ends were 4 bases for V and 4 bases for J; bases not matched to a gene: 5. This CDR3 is CASSLGLASYEQYF. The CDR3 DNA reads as TGTGCCAGCAGCCTGGGACTAGCGTCGTACGAGCAGTACTTC.

CDR3 nucleotide sequence: TGTGCCAGCACCCCTGGGGGAAGTCGAGGCTACACCTTC. Protein: CASTPGGSRGYTF. This chain joins TRBV9 and TRBJ1-2, with D tentatively TRBD1 (5 bases). The CDR3 loop spans 13 amino acids. V was cut by 6 bases and J by 8 bases, with 17 bases left in between. Germline V lookup: CDR1 SGDLS, CDR2 YYNGEE.

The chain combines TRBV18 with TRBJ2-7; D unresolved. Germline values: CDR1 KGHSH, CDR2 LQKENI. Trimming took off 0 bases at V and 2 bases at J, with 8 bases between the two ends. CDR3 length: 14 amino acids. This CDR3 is CASSPPWSPYEQYF. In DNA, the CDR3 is TGTGCCAGCTCACCACCGTGGTCACCCTACGAGCAGTACTTC.

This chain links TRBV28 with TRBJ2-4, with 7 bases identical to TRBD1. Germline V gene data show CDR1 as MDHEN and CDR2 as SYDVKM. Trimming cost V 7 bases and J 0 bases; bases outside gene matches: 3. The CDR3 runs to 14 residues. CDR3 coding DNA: TGTGCCAGCAAGGACAGGATAGCCAAAAACATTCAGTACTTC. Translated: CASKDRIAKNIQYF.

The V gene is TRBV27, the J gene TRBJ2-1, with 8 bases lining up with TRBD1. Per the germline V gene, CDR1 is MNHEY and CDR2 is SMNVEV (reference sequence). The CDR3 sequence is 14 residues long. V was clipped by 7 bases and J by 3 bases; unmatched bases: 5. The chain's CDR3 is CASTRQGFYNEQFF. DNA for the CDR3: TGTGCCAGCACCAGACAGGGGTTCTACAATGAGCAGTTCTTC.

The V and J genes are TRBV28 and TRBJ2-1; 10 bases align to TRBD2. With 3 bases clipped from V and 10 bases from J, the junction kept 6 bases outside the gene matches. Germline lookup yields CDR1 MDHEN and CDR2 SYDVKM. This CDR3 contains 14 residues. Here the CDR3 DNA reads TGTGCCAGCAGTTTCGGACTAGCGGCTACCGAGCAGTTCTTC. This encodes CASSFGLAATEQFF.

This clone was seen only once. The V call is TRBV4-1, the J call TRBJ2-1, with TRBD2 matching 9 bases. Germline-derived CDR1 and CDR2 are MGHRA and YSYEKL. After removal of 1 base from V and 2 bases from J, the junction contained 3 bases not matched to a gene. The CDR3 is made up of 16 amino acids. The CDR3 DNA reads TGCGCCAGCAGCCAAGGCAGACTAGCGGCCTACAATGAGCAGTTCTTC. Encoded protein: CASSQGRLAAYNEQFF.

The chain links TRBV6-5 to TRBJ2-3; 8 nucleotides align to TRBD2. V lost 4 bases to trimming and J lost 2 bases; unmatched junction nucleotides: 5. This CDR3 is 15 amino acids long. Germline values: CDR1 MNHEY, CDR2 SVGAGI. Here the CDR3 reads CASSSGGGDTDTQYF. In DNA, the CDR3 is TGTGCCAGCAGTTCGGGAGGGGGAGACACAGATACGCAGTATTTT.

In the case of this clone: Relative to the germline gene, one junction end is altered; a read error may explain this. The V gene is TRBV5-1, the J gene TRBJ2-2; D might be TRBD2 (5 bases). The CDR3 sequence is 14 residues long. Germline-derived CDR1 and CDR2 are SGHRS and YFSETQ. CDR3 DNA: TGCGCCAGCAGCACGCAACCGGGGTTCGGGGATCTGTTTTTT. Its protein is CASSTQPGFGDLFF.

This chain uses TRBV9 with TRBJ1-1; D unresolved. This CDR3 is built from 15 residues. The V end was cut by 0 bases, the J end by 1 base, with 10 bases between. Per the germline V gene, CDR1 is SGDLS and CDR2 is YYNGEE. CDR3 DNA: TGTGCCAGCAGCGTAGATGGAACGTCGAACACTGAAGCTTTCTTT. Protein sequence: CASSVDGTSNTEAFF.

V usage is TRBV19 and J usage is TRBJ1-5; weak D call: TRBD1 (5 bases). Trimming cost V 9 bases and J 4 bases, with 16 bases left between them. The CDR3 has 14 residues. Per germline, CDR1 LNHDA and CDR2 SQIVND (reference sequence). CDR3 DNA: TGTGCCAGCCGGACCCGCGGGGCAAATCAGCCCCAGCATTTT. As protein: CASRTRGANQPQHF.

The CDR3 sequence is CASSFRSGDQPQHF. The CDR3 nucleotides are TGTGCCAGCAGCTTTAGGTCAGGGGATCAGCCCCAGCATTTT. The chain carries TRBV5-6 and TRBJ1-5, with D maybe TRBD1 (6 bases). The V end lost 2 bases, the J end lost 5 bases, and 11 bases lay between the germline ends. The germline V gene encodes CDR1 SGHDT and CDR2 YYEEEE. The CDR3 covers 14 residues.

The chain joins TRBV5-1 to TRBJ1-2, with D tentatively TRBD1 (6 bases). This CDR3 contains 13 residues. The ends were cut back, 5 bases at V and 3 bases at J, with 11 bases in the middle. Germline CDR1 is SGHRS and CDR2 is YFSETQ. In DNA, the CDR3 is TGCGCCAGCAGAGTGCCAGGGGACTATGGCTACACCTTC. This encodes CASRVPGDYGYTF.

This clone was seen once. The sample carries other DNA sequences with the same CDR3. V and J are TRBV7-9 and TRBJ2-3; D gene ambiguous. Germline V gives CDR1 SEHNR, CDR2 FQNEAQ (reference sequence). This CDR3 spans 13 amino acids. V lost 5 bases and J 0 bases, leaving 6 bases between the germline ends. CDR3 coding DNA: TGTGCCAGCAGCCCTGTTAGCACAGATACGCAGTATTTT. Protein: CASSPVSTDTQYF.

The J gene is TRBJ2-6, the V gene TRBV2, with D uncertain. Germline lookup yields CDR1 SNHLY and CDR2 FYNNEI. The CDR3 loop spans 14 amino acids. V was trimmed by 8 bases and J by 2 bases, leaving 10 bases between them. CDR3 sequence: CASLQGAGANVLTF. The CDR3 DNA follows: TGTGCCAGCTTGCAAGGTGCTGGGGCCAACGTCCTGACTTTC.

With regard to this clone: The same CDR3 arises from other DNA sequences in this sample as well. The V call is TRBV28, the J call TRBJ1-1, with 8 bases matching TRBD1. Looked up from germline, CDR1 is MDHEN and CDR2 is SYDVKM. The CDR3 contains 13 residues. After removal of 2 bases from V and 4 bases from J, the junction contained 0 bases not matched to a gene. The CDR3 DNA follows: TGTGCCAGCAGTTTAGGACAGGGCACTGAAGCTTTCTTT. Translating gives CASSLGQGTEAFF.